This TCR beta chain derives from a study of blood T cell repertoires in COVID-19. V lost 6 bases, J lost 3 bases, and 12 bases lay in between. Germline V gene lookup returns CDR1 MNHEY and CDR2 SMNVEV (reference sequence). The CDR3 spans 13 residues. Study processing details: Amplified reference gene primers provided the basis for estimating nucleated cell counts. Produced via immunoSEQ multiplex PCR; TCRdb's table is partial and in-frame only. V and J calls and clone size come straight from that table; D and trimming were deduced from the DNA. This table holds more than 130,000 clones, under 90% found once.

This clonotype was sampled from a human donor in a cohort sampled during active COVID-19. The chain combines TRBV27 with TRBJ2-7, with D tentatively TRBD2 (6 bases). Sequencing was done on a sample of peripheral blood. The CDR3 bases are TGTGCCAGCAGCTCGGGACTCCACTACGAGCAGTACTTC. Protein product: CASSSGLHYEQYF.